This entry lists 31 T cell receptor beta chains sequenced from one sample in a study of OX40 agonist ivuxolimab in advanced cancers. Repertoires were generated with immunoSEQ multiplex PCR, while TCRdb's copy carries only in-frame clones and drops some. In the table there are 100,000 or so clones, 90% of which are singletons. The specimen was CD4+ or CD8+ T cells sorted from blood, collected in a trial of the OX40 agonist ivuxolimab. These receptor sequences come from an adult with an advanced solid tumor such as melanoma, head and neck, liver or kidney cancer.

The rearrangement links TRBV11-2 to TRBJ1-5, with no clear D. CDR1 and CDR2 from the germline V gene are SGHAT and FQNNGV. V was pared by 5 bases and J by 2 bases, with 10 bases between. CDR3 length: 14 amino acids. The CDR3 nucleotides read TGTGCCAGCAGCCGAACCACGGGCAATCAGCCCCAGCATTTT. Its translation: CASSRTTGNQPQHF.

This clone was detected once. The V call is TRBV7-2, the J call TRBJ2-7; D possibly corresponds to TRBD2 (5 bases). Germline loops: CDR1 SGHTA, CDR2 FQGNSA. V lost 2 bases to trimming and J lost 5 bases, with 7 bases between them. The CDR3 runs 12 residues. The CDR3 protein is CASSLRSDEQYF. In DNA form, the CDR3 reads TGTGCCAGCAGCTTACGTAGCGACGAGCAGTACTTC.

The J gene is TRBJ2-5, the V gene TRBV2; D is uncertain. The germline gives CDR1 SNHLY, CDR2 FYNNEI. Trimming took 4 bases from V and 1 from J, leaving 10 bases between them. The CDR3 has 14 amino acids. The CDR3 DNA follows: TGTGCCAGCAGTGTACTTTTGGTCCAAGAGACCCAGTACTTC. It specifies CASSVLLVQETQYF.

V gene TRBV19 combines with J gene TRBJ2-2; possibly TRBD2 for D (6 bases). Trimming took 3 bases from V and 4 from J, leaving 9 bases between them. The CDR3 contains 14 residues. Per the germline V gene, CDR1 is LNHDA and CDR2 is SQIVND (reference sequence). CDR3 loop: CASSMRRGTGELFF. As DNA, the CDR3 is TGTGCCAGTAGTATGAGGCGGGGCACCGGGGAGCTGTTTTTT. The full variable domain, in which reference TRBV19 and TRBJ2-2 provide the parts outside the CDR3, is DGGITQSPKYLFRKEGQNVTLSCEQNLNHDAMYWYRQDPGQGLRLIYYSQIVNDFQKGDIAEGYSVSREKKESFPLTVTSAQKNPTAFYLCASSMRRGTGELFFGEGSRLTVL.

The chain employs TRBV27 and TRBJ2-7, with 7 bases identical to TRBD1. The trim removed 7 bases at V and 4 bases at J, leaving 13 bases unmatched. Germline V gives CDR1 MNHEY, CDR2 SMNVEV (reference sequence). This CDR3 is 15 amino acids long. The CDR3 loop reads CASTTSGTGDYEQYF. CDR3 bases: TGTGCCAGCACGACAAGTGGCACAGGGGATTACGAGCAGTACTTC.

CDR3 nucleotide sequence: TGCGCCAGCAGTGACCGGGCGGGAGGGAGCACAGATACGCAGTATTTT. Its protein is CASSDRAGGSTDTQYF. This rearrangement joins TRBV10-2 to TRBJ2-3, with TRBD2 matching 9 bases. There are 16 residues in the CDR3. V shed 3 bases and J 0 bases; nucleotides not matched to a gene: 4. Germline V CDR1 and CDR2: WSHSY, SAAADI.

This clone was found once. The chain has TRBV13 and TRBJ2-3, with a possible D match to TRBD2 (6 bases). CDR1 and CDR2 (germline): PRHDT, FYEKMQ (reference sequence). Trimming removed 2 bases from V and 2 bases from J, with 17 bases in between. The CDR3 totals 17 residues. The CDR3 reads CASSLRETWKITDTQYF. Here the CDR3 DNA reads TGTGCCAGCAGCTTACGGGAGACGTGGAAGATCACAGATACGCAGTATTTT.

This clone appeared a single time. This sequence joins TRBV28 and TRBJ1-4, with 11 bases aligning to TRBD1. The trim removed 5 bases at V and 0 bases at J, leaving 2 bases unmatched. CDR1 and CDR2 from the germline V gene are MDHEN and SYDVKM. CDR3 length: 16 amino acids. In nucleotides, the CDR3 is TGTGCCAGCAGTGGACAGGGGGCTGCAACTAATGAAAAACTGTTTTTT. The encoded protein is CASSGQGAATNEKLFF.

This rearrangement joins TRBV19 to TRBJ1-4; D call uncertain. V lost 7 bases, J lost 5 bases, and 11 bases lay in between. The CDR3 has 13 residues. Germline CDR1 LNHDA, CDR2 SQIVND (reference sequence). The CDR3 nucleotides are TGTGCCAGTATGCCCGGCCGAAATGAAAAACTGTTTTTT. It codes for CASMPGRNEKLFF.

The rearrangement links TRBV15 to TRBJ2-5; 9 bases agree with TRBD1. V lost 4 bases to trimming and J lost 4 bases; unmatched junction nucleotides: 1. The CDR3 has 13 residues. Germline assignment: CDR1 LNHNV and CDR2 YYDKDF (reference sequence). The CDR3: CATSTDRGETQYF. The CDR3, as DNA: TGTGCCACCAGCACGGACAGGGGAGAGACCCAGTACTTC.

V and J are TRBV28 and TRBJ1-4; tentative D call: TRBD1 (5 bases). Looked up from germline, CDR1 is MDHEN and CDR2 is SYDVKM. The CDR3 runs 13 residues. The V end was cut by 1 base, the J end by 8 bases, with 8 bases between. The CDR3 sequence: CASSLSGLEKLFF. The DNA of the CDR3 is TGTGCCAGCAGTTTATCGGGACTGGAAAAACTGTTTTTT.

The chain has TRBV19 and TRBJ1-5, with 8 bases that match TRBD1. Germline V gene lookup returns CDR1 LNHDA and CDR2 SQIVND (reference sequence). This CDR3 contains 15 residues. V was pared by 4 bases and J by 3 bases, with 5 bases of the junction left unmatched. In nucleotides, the CDR3 is TGTGCCAGTAGTAAAGGGACAGGATACAATCAGCCCCAGCATTTT. Translating gives CASSKGTGYNQPQHF.

V gene TRBV18 combines with J gene TRBJ1-1, with D possibly being TRBD1 (6 bases). The CDR3 is 14 residues long. CDR1 and CDR2 (germline): KGHSH, LQKENI. Trimming stripped 2 bases from V and 10 bases from J, with 17 bases between. CDR3 coding DNA: TGTGCCAGCTCACCAGGGAGGTTACAGGGTGGAGCTTTCTTT. It is translated as CASSPGRLQGGAFF. The whole variable domain, filled in from reference TRBV18 and TRBJ1-1, reads NAGVMQNPRHLVRRRGQEARLRCSPMKGHSHVYWYRQLPEEGLKFMVYLQKENIIDESGMPKERFSAEFPKEGPSILRIQQVVRGDSAAYFCASSPGRLQGGAFFGQGTRLTVV.

This sequence joins TRBV2 and TRBJ1-5, with D unresolved. Germline values: CDR1 SNHLY, CDR2 FYNNEI. V lost 1 base and J lost 1, with 8 bases in between. The CDR3 has 15 residues. CDR3 DNA: TGTGCCAGCAGTGAAGAAGCAGTAAGCAATCAGCCCCAGCATTTT. Its translation: CASSEEAVSNQPQHF.

The V gene is TRBV7-7, the J gene TRBJ2-2; no clear D gene. V shed 5 bases and J shed 3 bases, with 10 bases lying between them. Looked up from germline, CDR1 is SSHAT and CDR2 is FNYEAQ (reference sequence). CDR3 length: 14 residues. The CDR3 sequence: CASSALQDTGELFF. For the CDR3, the DNA is TGTGCCAGCAGCGCCCTTCAGGACACCGGGGAGCTGTTTTTT. The variable domain in full, with the rest retrieved from reference TRBV7-7 and TRBJ2-2, is GAGVSQSPRYKVTKRGQDVTLRCDPISSHATLYWYQQALGQGPEFLTYFNYEAQPDKSGLPSDRFSAERPEGSISTLTIQRTEQRDSAMYRCASSALQDTGELFFGEGSRLTVL.

V and J are TRBV14 and TRBJ1-1; maybe TRBD1 (5 bases). Trimming removed 0 bases at V and 1 base at J, with 9 bases between. Germline lookup yields CDR1 SGHDN and CDR2 FVKESK. The CDR3 length is 15 residues. In DNA form, the CDR3 reads TGTGCCAGCAGCCAAGATATGACAGCGAACACTGAAGCTTTCTTT. Residues: CASSQDMTANTEAFF.

The gene calls are TRBV19 and TRBJ2-6; D is possibly TRBD1 (5 bases). Germline V gene sequence: CDR1 LNHDA, CDR2 SQIVND (reference sequence). The CDR3 contains 17 residues. V was shortened by 2 bases and J by 1 base, with 12 bases between the two germline ends. CDR3 region: CASSILGVISGANVLTF. The CDR3 DNA follows: TGTGCCAGTAGTATACTAGGGGTGATATCTGGGGCCAACGTCCTGACTTTC. The full variable domain, its missing parts supplied by reference TRBV19 and TRBJ2-6, is DGGITQSPKYLFRKEGQNVTLSCEQNLNHDAMYWYRQDPGQGLRLIYYSQIVNDFQKGDIAEGYSVSREKKESFPLTVTSAQKNPTAFYLCASSILGVISGANVLTFGAGSRLTVL.

The V call is TRBV4-2, the J call TRBJ2-7, with 9 bases identical to TRBD2. V trimming: 0 bases; J trimming: 3 bases; junction bases outside the gene matches: 6. This CDR3 is built from 16 residues. Germline CDR1 is LGHNA and CDR2 is YNFKEQ. The CDR3 region has the DNA TGTGCCAGCAGCCAAGATTTAACAGCGGGAGGCTACGAGCAGTACTTC. It encodes CASSQDLTAGGYEQYF.

V is TRBV2 and J is TRBJ1-1; a possible D gene is TRBD1 (6 bases). CDR3 length equals 15 residues. Germline V lookup: CDR1 SNHLY, CDR2 FYNNEI. The ends were cut back, 6 bases at V and 2 bases at J, with 16 bases in the middle. CDR3 sequence: CASRGSGTLNTEAFF. CDR3 DNA sequence: TGTGCCAGCAGGGGGTCCGGGACACTTAACACTGAAGCTTTCTTT.

As concerns this clone: A junction end diverges from the germline sequence, so it may reflect a read error. The chain employs TRBV5-4 and TRBJ2-1, with D perhaps TRBD2 (5 bases). CDR3 length equals 15 residues. CDR1 is SGHNT, CDR2 YYREEE, per germline (reference sequence). CDR3 in DNA: TGTGCCAGCAGAAATCCCCGGGCTAGCTACGATGAGCAGTTCTTC. It is translated as CASRNPRASYDEQFF.

V is TRBV4-3 and J is TRBJ2-5, with D unresolved. Per the germline V gene, CDR1 is LGHNA and CDR2 is YSLEER. Trimming left V 0 bases short and J 0 bases short, with 5 bases between. This CDR3 is 14 amino acids long. The CDR3 is CASSQEMYQETQYF. The CDR3 nucleotides read TGCGCCAGCAGCCAAGAAATGTACCAAGAGACCCAGTACTTC.

The V call is TRBV28, the J call TRBJ2-2; possible D gene TRBD2, 7 bases. V was pared by 5 bases and J by 5 bases, with 15 bases between. CDR1 is MDHEN and CDR2 is SYDVKM in the germline V gene. CDR3 length: 15 residues. The CDR3 DNA follows: TGTGCCAGCAGTCCCGGGGGGCGCAGGACCGGGGAGCTGTTTTTT. This gives the protein CASSPGGRRTGELFF. The full variable domain, completed using reference TRBV28 and TRBJ2-2, is DVKVTQSSRYLVKRTGEKVFLECVQDMDHENMFWYRQDPGLGLRLIYFSYDVKMKEKGDIPEGYSVSREKKERFSLILESASTNQTSMYLCASSPGGRRTGELFFGEGSRLTVL.

This chain uses TRBV18 with TRBJ2-1, with D possibly TRBD2 on 6 matching bases. This CDR3 region has 14 residues. Trimming shortened V by 1 base and J by 8 bases, and 12 bases separated the two germline ends. Germline loops: CDR1 KGHSH, CDR2 LQKENI. In nucleotides, the CDR3 is TGTGCCAGCTCACCACTCTTGGCTAGCGATGAGCAGTTCTTC. Translating gives CASSPLLASDEQFF.

V usage is TRBV28 and J usage is TRBJ2-2, with D perhaps matching TRBD1 (6 bases). Germline V gives CDR1 MDHEN, CDR2 SYDVKM. The CDR3 loop spans 14 amino acids. V dropped 11 bases and J dropped 1 base, with 14 bases sitting between them. CDR3 DNA sequence: TGTGCCGGCAAGGGGGTGCGGAACACCGGGGAGCTGTTTTTT. It translates to CAGKGVRNTGELFF.

The chain is built from TRBV6-6 and TRBJ1-1; 7 bases agree with TRBD1. The CDR3 consists of 15 residues. Trimming at V came to 7 bases and at J to 5 bases, leaving 13 bases not matched to a gene. Germline V CDR1 and CDR2: MNHNY, SVGAGI (reference sequence). CDR3 loop: CASTTDRVLGTEAFF. The CDR3 region has the DNA TGTGCCAGCACTACCGACAGGGTTTTGGGAACTGAAGCTTTCTTT.

The gene calls are TRBV7-2 and TRBJ1-5; D uncertain. Germline CDR1 and CDR2: SGHTA and FQGNSA. The length of the CDR3 is 13 residues. Trimming pared 2 bases from V and 6 bases from J, leaving 8 bases between. The CDR3 here is CASSLSPRQPQHF. The DNA for the CDR3 is TGTGCCAGCAGCTTAAGTCCTCGTCAGCCCCAGCATTTT.

The chain couples TRBV15 to TRBJ1-4; D unclear. Germline loops: CDR1 LNHNV, CDR2 YYDKDF (reference sequence). The CDR3 sequence is 13 residues long. V was shortened by 4 bases and J by 8 bases, with 11 bases between the two germline ends. CDR3 loop: CATSKTAREKLFF. The CDR3 region has the DNA TGTGCCACCAGCAAAACAGCAAGGGAAAAACTGTTTTTT.

The chain combines TRBV4-3 with TRBJ2-1; maybe TRBD2 (5 bases). Looked up from germline, CDR1 is LGHNA and CDR2 is YSLEER. The CDR3 runs to 14 residues. V was shortened by 0 bases and J by 14 bases, with 17 bases between the two germline ends. The DNA for the CDR3 is TGCGCCAGCAGCCAAGATCGTCGGGTCGGGATGAAGTTCTTC. Translated: CASSQDRRVGMKFF.

The chain combines TRBV4-2 with TRBJ2-5; 13 bases fit TRBD2. Trimming took 0 bases from V and 5 from J; bases not matched to a gene: 6. The CDR3 covers 17 residues. The germline gives CDR1 LGHNA, CDR2 YNFKEQ. CDR3 in amino acids: CASSQDQGTSGIETQYF. CDR3 DNA: TGTGCCAGCAGCCAAGATCAAGGGACTAGCGGGATTGAGACCCAGTACTTC.

V and J are TRBV10-3 and TRBJ2-3; 10 positions match TRBD2. The V segment lost 10 bases and the J segment 1 base; nucleotides outside the gene matches: 2. CDR1 ENHRY and CDR2 SYGVKD come from the germline V gene. CDR3 length equals 13 residues. CDR3 sequence: CATGLAGTDTQYF. DNA for the CDR3: TGTGCCACCGGACTAGCGGGCACAGATACGCAGTATTTT.

The CDR3: CASSYSPGEAFF. As DNA, the CDR3 is TGTGCCAGCAGTTACTCTCCAGGTGAAGCTTTCTTT. The chain uses TRBV6-6 and TRBJ1-1; D uncertain. V dropped 0 bases and J dropped 7 bases, with 6 bases sitting between them. The CDR3 runs 12 residues. CDR1 and CDR2 from the germline V gene are MNHNY and SVGAGI (reference sequence).